The clone carrying this TCR beta chain was counted only a few times. No antigen is known for it. This specimen comes from a study of early stage breast cancer tumors. The wider study: ER+/PR+/HER2- status applied to about 70% of the 16 invasive breast tumors. The study's findings and limits: Comparing each tissue with blood distinguished tumor from normal in most of the 16 patients.

V dropped 5 bases and J dropped 6; count of bases not matched to a gene: 11. CDR1 is SNHLY, CDR2 FYNNEI, per germline. The CDR3 has 17 amino acids. TCRdb's copy holds only in-frame clones and misses some; the assay was immunoSEQ multiplex PCR. The sample carries tens of thousands of clones, more than 80% recorded once. This clonotype was sampled from a person between 55 and 70 years old with breast cancer. Specimen: blood. This rearrangement joins TRBV2 to TRBJ1-5, with 12 bases fitting TRBD1. In DNA, the CDR3 is TGTGCCAGCAGTCTACCCGGGACAGGGGGCGGAAGTCAGCCCCAGCATTTT. Its protein is CASSLPGTGGGSQPQHF.